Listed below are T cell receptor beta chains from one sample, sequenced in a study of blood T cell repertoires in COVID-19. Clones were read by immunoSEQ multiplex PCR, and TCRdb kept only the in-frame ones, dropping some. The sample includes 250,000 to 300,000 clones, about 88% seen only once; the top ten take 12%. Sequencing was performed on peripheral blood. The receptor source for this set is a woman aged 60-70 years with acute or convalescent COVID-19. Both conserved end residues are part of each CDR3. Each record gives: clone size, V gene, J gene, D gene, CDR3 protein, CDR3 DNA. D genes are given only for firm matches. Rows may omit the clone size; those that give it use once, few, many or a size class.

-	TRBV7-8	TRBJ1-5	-	CASSLGAVSINQPQHF	TGTGCCAGCAGCTTAGGGGCTGTGAGCATAAATCAGCCCCAGCATTTT
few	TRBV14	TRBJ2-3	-	CASSQDRSADTQYF	TGTGCCAGCAGCCAAGATCGCAGTGCAGATACGCAGTATTTT
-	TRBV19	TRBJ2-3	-	CASSIGQSPGEDTQYF	TGTGCCAGTAGTATTGGGCAGTCCCCCGGTGAAGATACGCAGTATTTT
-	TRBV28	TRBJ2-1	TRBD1	CASSLGGQGAYNEQFF	TGTGCCAGCAGTTTAGGAGGACAGGGGGCCTACAATGAGCAGTTCTTC
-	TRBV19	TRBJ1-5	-	CASRPVDSYQPQHF	TGTGCCAGTAGGCCTGTGGACAGTTATCAGCCCCAGCATTTT
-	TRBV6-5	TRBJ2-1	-	CASSYESRASYNEQFF	TGTGCCAGCAGTTACGAGAGCAGGGCTTCCTACAATGAGCAGTTCTTC
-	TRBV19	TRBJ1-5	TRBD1	CASSGTGTGPRGNQPQHF	TGTGCCAGTAGTGGGACCGGGACAGGCCCTAGGGGCAATCAGCCCCAGCATTTT
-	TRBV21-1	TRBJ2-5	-	CASSKTGQGEETQYF	TGTGCCAGCAGCAAGACGGGACAGGGAGAAGAGACCCAGTACTTC
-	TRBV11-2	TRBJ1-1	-	CASIILGGRNTEAFF	TGTGCCAGCATCATCTTAGGCGGGAGGAACACTGAAGCTTTCTTT
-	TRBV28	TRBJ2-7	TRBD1	CASTNLTGGSYEQYF	TGTGCCAGCACAAATCTCACAGGGGGTTCCTACGAGCAGTACTTC
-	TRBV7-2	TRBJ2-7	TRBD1	CASSSHRDRGGEQYF	TGTGCCAGCAGCTCTCACCGGGACAGGGGTGGAGAGCAGTACTTC
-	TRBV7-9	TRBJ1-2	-	CASSLDPGNYGYTF	TGTGCCAGCAGCTTAGACCCAGGCAACTATGGCTACACCTTC
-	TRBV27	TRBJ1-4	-	CASSLNPITFGEKLFF	TGTGCCAGCAGTTTAAACCCAATCACCTTCGGGGAAAAACTGTTTTTT
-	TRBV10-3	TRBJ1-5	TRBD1	CAISGGTVVSNQPQHF	TGTGCCATCAGTGGGGGGACAGTTGTTAGCAATCAGCCCCAGCATTTT
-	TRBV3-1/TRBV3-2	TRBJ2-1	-	CASSPRNEQFF	TGTGCCAGCAGCCCCCGGAATGAGCAGTTCTTC
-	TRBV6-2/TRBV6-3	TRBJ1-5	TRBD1	CASSSGDRVSPSTLNQPQHF	TGTGCCAGCAGTAGCGGGGACAGGGTTAGCCCAAGCACCCTCAATCAGCCCCAGCATTTT
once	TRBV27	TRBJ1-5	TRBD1	CASSFFPGTGGLSNQPQHF	TGTGCCAGCAGTTTTTTCCCGGGAACAGGGGGACTCAGCAATCAGCCCCAGCATTTT
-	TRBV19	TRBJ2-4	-	CASSIGGRVTKNIQYF	TGTGCCAGTAGTATAGGGGGCAGGGTAACCAAAAACATTCAGTACTTC
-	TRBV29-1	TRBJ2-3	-	CSGLPGHSTDTQYF	TGCAGCGGCCTGCCTGGACATAGCACAGATACGCAGTATTTT
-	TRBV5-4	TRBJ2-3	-	CASSLGQRTDTQYF	TGTGCCAGCAGCTTGGGACAGCGCACAGATACGCAGTATTTT
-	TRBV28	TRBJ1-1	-	CASSSQIEAFF	TGTGCCAGCAGTTCCCAGATTGAAGCTTTCTTT
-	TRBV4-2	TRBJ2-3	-	CASSQDRGSGGTDTQYF	TGTGCCAGCAGCCAAGATCGAGGATCGGGGGGCACAGATACGCAGTATTTT
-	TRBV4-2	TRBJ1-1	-	CASSRSRQNRGYTEAFF	TGTGCCAGCAGCCGCTCTAGACAGAACCGGGGGTACACTGAAGCTTTCTTT
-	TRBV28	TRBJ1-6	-	CASSGAVGGAF	TGTGCCAGCAGTGGGGCGGTTGGAGGGGCCTTT
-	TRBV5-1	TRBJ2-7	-	CASSLGGENYEQYF	TGCGCCAGCAGCTTAGGGGGAGAAAACTACGAGCAGTACTTC
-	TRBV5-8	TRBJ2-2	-	CASSTVPKNTGELFF	TGTGCCAGCAGCACCGTTCCTAAGAACACCGGGGAGCTGTTTTTT
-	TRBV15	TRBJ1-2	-	CATSRDLGGYGYTF	TGTGCCACCAGCAGAGATCTTGGGGGGTATGGCTACACCTTC
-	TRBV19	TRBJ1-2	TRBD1	CASSAYRGQAELEGYTF	TGTGCCAGTAGTGCCTACAGGGGGCAGGCCGAGTTGGAGGGCTACACCTTC
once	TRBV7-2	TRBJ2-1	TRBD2	CASSLAGLAGANEQFF	TGTGCCAGCAGCTTAGCGGGACTAGCGGGGGCCAATGAGCAGTTCTTC
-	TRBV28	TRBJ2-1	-	CASSFLGVGDEQFF	TGTGCCAGCAGTTTTCTAGGGGTGGGCGATGAGCAGTTCTTC
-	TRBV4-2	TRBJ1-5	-	CASSQGGGDQPQHF	TGTGCCAGCAGCCAAGGGGGGGGTGATCAGCCCCAGCATTTT
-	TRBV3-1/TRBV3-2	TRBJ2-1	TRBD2	CASSRSGRTSGSPSSYNEQFF	TGTGCCAGCAGCCGCAGCGGTCGGACTAGCGGGAGCCCCAGCTCCTACAATGAGCAGTTCTTC
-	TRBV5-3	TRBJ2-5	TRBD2	CARRHDLAGRVQETQYF	TGTGCCAGAAGGCACGATTTAGCGGGGAGGGTACAAGAGACCCAGTACTTC
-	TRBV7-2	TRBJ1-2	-	CASNRGGRTNYGYTF	TGTGCCAGCAATCGAGGGGGTAGAACTAACTATGGCTACACCTTC
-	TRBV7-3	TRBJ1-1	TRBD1	CASSPGQGYTEAFF	TGTGCCAGCAGCCCGGGACAGGGTTACACTGAAGCTTTCTTT
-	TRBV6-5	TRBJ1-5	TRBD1	CASSRTGGGQPQHF	TGTGCCAGCAGCCGGACAGGGGGCGGTCAGCCCCAGCATTTT
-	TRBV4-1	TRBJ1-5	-	CASSQLRGQPQHF	TGCGCCAGCAGCCAATTGAGAGGTCAGCCCCAGCATTTT
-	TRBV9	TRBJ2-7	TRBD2	CASSVSGGAIYEQYF	TGTGCCAGCAGCGTAAGCGGGGGGGCGATATACGAGCAGTACTTC
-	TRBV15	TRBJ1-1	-	CATSRDFRDLNTEAFF	TGTGCCACCAGCAGAGATTTCAGGGACTTGAACACTGAAGCTTTCTTT
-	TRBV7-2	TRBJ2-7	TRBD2	CAGSLELAGGIASYEQYF	TGTGCCGGCAGCTTAGAACTAGCGGGAGGTATAGCTTCCTACGAGCAGTACTTC
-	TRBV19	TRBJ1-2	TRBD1	CASSARLGQGAGYTF	TGTGCCAGTAGTGCGCGCCTGGGACAGGGGGCTGGCTACACCTTC
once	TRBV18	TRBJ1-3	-	CASSPTPGGGNTIYF	TGTGCCAGCTCACCGACGCCTGGCGGGGGAAACACCATATATTTT
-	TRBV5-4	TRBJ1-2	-	CASSLERGGANYGYTF	TGTGCCAGCAGCTTGGAACGAGGGGGAGCTAACTATGGCTACACCTTC
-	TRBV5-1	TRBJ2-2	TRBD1	CASRQGASTGELFF	TGCGCCTCACGACAGGGGGCTAGCACCGGGGAGCTGTTTTTT
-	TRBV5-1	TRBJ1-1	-	CASSLANAGLNTEAFF	TGCGCCAGCAGCTTGGCCAATGCAGGGTTGAACACTGAAGCTTTCTTT
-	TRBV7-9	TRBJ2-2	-	CASSSNLGAGELFF	TGTGCCAGCAGCTCCAACCTAGGGGCCGGGGAGCTGTTTTTT
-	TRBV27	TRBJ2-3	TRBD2	CASSLTAGGITDTQYF	TGTGCCAGCAGTTTGACTGCGGGAGGAATCACAGATACGCAGTATTTT
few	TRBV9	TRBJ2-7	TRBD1	CASSSYDRGPYEQYF	TGTGCCAGCAGCTCGTACGACAGGGGACCCTACGAGCAGTACTTC